The TCR beta chain described here comes from a study of control samples from healthy donors and cancer patients. Clones were read by immunoSEQ multiplex PCR, and TCRdb kept only the in-frame ones, dropping some. Among about 49,000 clones, roughly 85% were seen once, and the ten largest hold roughly 2.8%. The CDR3 totals 14 residues. V lost 4 bases and J lost 4, with 13 bases in between. From germline, CDR1 is MNHEY and CDR2 SMNVEV (reference sequence). The sequence was obtained from a woman aged 45 to 65 with lung cancer. The V call is TRBV27, the J call TRBJ1-2; D is ambiguous. Material for sequencing was PBMCs. The CDR3 sequence: CASSSLSALYGYTF. DNA for the CDR3: TGTGCCAGCAGTTCTTTGTCAGCCCTCTATGGCTACACCTTC.